Described below is a single TCR beta chain sequence and its context. In the source study's methods: Amplification of reference gene primers was used by the study to estimate nucleated cell counts. Assay: immunoSEQ multiplex PCR; the TCRdb copy retains only in-frame clones and omits some. V and J calls and clone size come straight from that table; D and trimming were deduced from the DNA. Seen here are 45,000 to 55,000 clones, over 80% observed once, and the top ten hold 3% to 3.5%. This specimen belongs to a study of blood T cell repertoires in COVID-19. Study overall: Specimens from acute and convalescent COVID-19 originated in the United States, Italy and Spain. T cells, B-cell-depleted T cells, or PBMCs provided the cDNA or gDNA that served as material.

This receptor was identified in a human donor in a cohort sampled during active COVID-19. Material for sequencing was peripheral blood.

CDR3 coding DNA: TGTGCCAGTAGTATGGGGAAAGCGGCCTACAATGAGCAGTTCTTC. It encodes CASSMGKAAYNEQFF. The genes are TRBV19 and TRBJ2-1, with a weak D call TRBD2 (5 bases). This CDR3 contains 15 residues. V dropped 3 bases and J dropped 2 bases, with 11 bases sitting between them. The V gene's germline CDR1 is LNHDA and CDR2 SQIVND (reference sequence).